This T cell receptor beta chain was sequenced for a study of CD8+ T cells in alopecia areata. Study-wide results and caveats: TCR sharing was clearer in mice than between patients, perhaps partly owing to patient HLA diversity. More clonal than normal scalp was lesional scalp, particularly alopecia totalis/universalis.

This clone was seen only a few times. Its antigen is unknown. It was cDNA, reverse transcribed from extracted RNA, that served as the sequencing template. Generated by immunoSEQ multiplex PCR, the TCRdb table keeps only in-frame clones and is missing some. This sample carries 100,000 to 150,000 clones, around 45% of them seen once, and the ten largest clones take approximately 10%. Specimens obtained from alopecia areata patients comprised lesional scalp punch biopsies and peripheral blood. Per germline, CDR1 SQVTM and CDR2 ANQGSEA. The ends lost 7 bases at V and 3 bases at J; junction bases unmatched: 11. The CDR3 totals 15 residues.

Sequenced sample: NKG2D-low CD8+ T cells sorted from blood. The sequence came from a human donor with alopecia areata. The chain employs TRBV29-1 and TRBJ2-2, with TRBD2 matching 7 bases. CDR3 in DNA: TGCAGCGCCGGCTTTACGGGAGGACACACCGGGGAGCTGTTTTTT. Its protein product is CSAGFTGGHTGELFF.